What follows are 15 T cell receptor beta chains derived from one specimen sequenced in a study of T cell repertoires in cytomegalovirus infection. Their recognized antigens are unknown. TCRdb ran MiXCR on the reads and lists one entry per CDR3 protein. Here the sample spans fewer than 950,000 distinct CDR3 sequences, approximately 29% being singletons. Here the sequenced sample was cultured CD8+ T cells from PBMCs, taken from culture after CMV antigen stimulation. Receptor source: a human donor in good health (CMV status not recorded). Some clones in this sample may be carry-over from other donors' samples.

This clonotype was counted a few times. V usage is TRBV24-1 and J usage is TRBJ2-2; 15 nucleotides line up with TRBD2. The CDR3 spans 19 residues. From germline, CDR1 is KGHDR and CDR2 SFDVKD. V trimming: 4 bases; J trimming: 2 bases; junction bases outside the gene matches: 7. The CDR3 sequence is CATSDSGLAGGINTGELFF. The CDR3, as DNA: TGTGCCACCAGTGACTCTGGACTAGCGGGGGGGATAAACACCGGGGAGCTGTTTTTT.

Written as DNA, the CDR3 is TGTGCCAGCAGTTTTACAGGGTTCCCTGAAGCTTTCTTT. Translation: CASSFTGFPEAFF. J is TRBJ1-1 and V is TRBV27, with D perhaps matching TRBD1 (6 bases). Trimming shortened V by 3 bases and J by 6 bases, and 11 bases separated the two germline ends. Germline assignment: CDR1 MNHEY and CDR2 SMNVEV (reference sequence). The CDR3 has 13 amino acids.

The chain employs TRBV7-6 and TRBJ1-5; 7 nucleotides line up with TRBD1. CDR1 and CDR2 from the germline V gene are SGHVS and FNYEAQ. This CDR3 region has 15 residues. J gave up 5 bases and V 5 bases, and 9 bases lay outside the gene matches. The CDR3 region has the DNA TGTGCCAGCAGCATTTCGACAGGGATCGATCAGCCCCAGCATTTT. It codes for CASSISTGIDQPQHF.

This clonotype was observed a handful of times. The rearrangement joins TRBV14 to TRBJ2-3; D is uncertain. Germline CDR1 is SGHDN and CDR2 is FVKESK. The CDR3 is made up of 13 amino acids. Trimming pared 0 bases from V and 14 bases from J, leaving 15 bases between. DNA for the CDR3: TGTGCCAGCAGCCAAGATGGCGGTCCCCAGGTGTATTTT. Amino acid sequence: CASSQDGGPQVYF.

The V gene is TRBV6-5, the J gene TRBJ2-5; D is unclear. CDR1 and CDR2 from the germline V gene are MNHEY and SVGAGI. V dropped 2 bases and J dropped 1 base, with 5 bases sitting between them. The CDR3 sequence is 13 residues long. This chain's CDR3 is CASSYNSQETQYF. DNA of the CDR3: TGTGCCAGCAGTTACAACAGCCAAGAGACCCAGTACTTC.

This clonotype was observed at least ten times. V is TRBV7-2 and J is TRBJ1-1; D is undetermined. Per germline, CDR1 SGHTA and CDR2 FQGNSA. V was pared by 3 bases and J by 0 bases, with 8 bases between. The CDR3 is made up of 14 amino acids. CDR3: CASSFLFMNTEAFF. The CDR3 DNA reads as TGTGCCAGCAGCTTTTTGTTTATGAACACTGAAGCTTTCTTT.

This clonotype was seen just once. The DNA for the CDR3 is TGTGCCAGCAGGAGGGGGGTCCACGAGCAGTACTTC. This encodes CASRRGVHEQYF. This chain connects TRBV6-5 to TRBJ2-7; D is possibly TRBD1 or TRBD2 (6 bases each). This CDR3 has 12 amino acids. The germline V and J ends were trimmed by 6 bases and 5 bases, with 11 bases remaining between them. Germline CDR1 and CDR2: MNHEY and SVGAGI.

This clonotype has a handful of counts. This sequence joins TRBV5-4 and TRBJ2-3; 11 positions match TRBD1. Looked up from germline, CDR1 is SGHNT and CDR2 is YYREEE (reference sequence). V was pared by 2 bases and J by 4 bases, with 15 bases of the junction left unmatched. The CDR3 length is 19 residues. CDR3 sequence: CASSFLITLDRGRADTQYF. CDR3 bases: TGTGCCAGCAGCTTTCTTATCACTCTGGACAGGGGGCGGGCAGATACGCAGTATTTT. Using reference TRBV5-4 and TRBJ2-3 for the parts outside the CDR3, the full variable domain is ETGVTQSPTHLIKTRGQQVTLRCSSQSGHNTVSWYQQALGQGPQFIFQYYREEENGRGNFPPRFSGLQFPNYSSELNVNALELDDSALYLCASSFLITLDRGRADTQYFGPGTRLTVL.

The chain links TRBV19 to TRBJ1-2; the match to TRBD1 covers 8 bases. CDR1 LNHDA and CDR2 SQIVND come from the germline V gene (reference sequence). J lost 4 bases, V lost 3 bases, and 4 bases had no gene match. CDR3 size: 14 residues. The CDR3 region has the DNA TGTGCCAGTAGTATCGGGACAGGCACCTATGGCTACACCTTC. Amino acids: CASSIGTGTYGYTF.

V and J are TRBV7-3 and TRBJ2-5; 8 nucleotides line up with TRBD2. The CDR3 is 15 residues long. With V trimmed by 4 bases and J by 2 bases, 6 bases remained unmatched. Looked up from germline, CDR1 is SGHTA and CDR2 is FQGTGA. CDR3 protein: CASSSGGGAQETQYF. The CDR3 DNA reads TGTGCCAGCAGCTCCGGGGGGGGGGCACAAGAGACCCAGTACTTC.

V is TRBV7-9 and J is TRBJ2-7; 8 bases map to TRBD1. Germline CDR1 and CDR2: SEHNR and FQNEAQ (reference sequence). After removal of 4 bases from V and 4 bases from J, the junction contained 6 bases not matched to a gene. The length of the CDR3 is 14 residues. CDR3 protein: CASSSGGVRYEQYF. CDR3 in DNA: TGTGCCAGCAGCTCAGGGGGCGTACGATACGAGCAGTACTTC.

The table lists this clonotype with a few counts. V and J are TRBV4-3 and TRBJ1-5, with TRBD1 identical over 7 bases. This CDR3 is 15 amino acids long. The germline V gene encodes CDR1 LGHNA and CDR2 YSLEER. V was clipped by 2 bases and J by 4 bases; unmatched bases: 5. CDR3 sequence: CASSQWQGDNQPQHF. The CDR3 region has the DNA TGCGCCAGCAGCCAATGGCAGGGGGATAATCAGCCCCAGCATTTT.

This clonotype was seen at least ten times. V gene TRBV14 combines with J gene TRBJ1-2; D remains unclear. This CDR3 contains 14 residues. V gave up 4 bases and J gave up 8 bases, with 17 bases separating them. Germline CDR1 reads SGHDN; CDR2 reads FVKESK. CDR3 DNA: TGTGCCAGCAGCCTGAGGGCCGCTTGGAGCGGCTACACCTTC. This gives the protein CASSLRAAWSGYTF.

The genes are TRBV5-6 and TRBJ2-2; the D is unclear. CDR1 SGHDT and CDR2 YYEEEE come from the germline V gene. V was clipped by 1 base and J by 5 bases, with 12 bases between them. The CDR3 loop spans 15 amino acids. CDR3 sequence: CASSLTTLGTGELFF. The DNA of the CDR3 is TGTGCCAGCAGCTTGACCACCCTCGGAACCGGGGAGCTGTTTTTT.

CDR3 amino acids: CTTYLFQRNTEAFF. The CDR3, as DNA: TGTACCACCTACTTGTTCCAGAGGAACACTGAAGCTTTCTTT. The chain has TRBV6-6 and TRBJ1-1; no reliable D call. Germline assignment: CDR1 MNHNY and CDR2 SVGAGI (reference sequence). This CDR3 region has 14 residues.